A selection of T cell receptor beta chains follows, all from one sample in a study of T cells expressing NK-cell markers. TCRdb reprocessed the 5' RACE reads and reports one entry per CDR3 protein, with no DNA. This table lists about 170,000 distinct CDR3 sequences. Sequenced input: blood T cells: a sorted CD56 or NKG2C T cell subset, CD4+ or CD8+ T cells, or bulk PBMC T cells (not recorded which). Every receptor here comes from a man aged 18 to 69 in good health. Both conserved end residues are part of each CDR3. Fields, in order: J gene, V gene, CDR3 protein.

J gene: TRBJ2-2
V gene: TRBV7-2
CDR3 protein: CASIVNTGELFF

J gene: TRBJ1-2
V gene: TRBV11-2
CDR3 protein: CASNPSGTGDGYTF

J gene: TRBJ1-3
V gene: TRBV10-2
CDR3 protein: CASGTPASGNTIYF

J gene: TRBJ2-1
V gene: TRBV27
CDR3 protein: CASSFSGADYNEQFF

J gene: TRBJ2-5
V gene: TRBV12-3/TRBV12-4
CDR3 protein: CASSLALLHTKPQETQYF

J gene: TRBJ1-1
V gene: TRBV12-5
CDR3 protein: CASTWRGDTEAFF

J gene: TRBJ2-1
V gene: TRBV3-1
CDR3 protein: CASSQVGTSWVGSYNEQFF

J gene: TRBJ1-1
V gene: TRBV19
CDR3 protein: CASSTGGSTEAFF

J gene: TRBJ2-5
V gene: TRBV12-3/TRBV12-4
CDR3 protein: CASSPTSGGIQETQYF

J gene: TRBJ2-5
V gene: TRBV20-1
CDR3 protein: CSARWGLAGGPGPEETQYF

J gene: TRBJ1-2
V gene: TRBV6-5
CDR3 protein: CASSYGGENGYTF

J gene: TRBJ1-1
V gene: TRBV19
CDR3 protein: CASSNIPRGDEAFF

J gene: TRBJ1-2
V gene: TRBV11-2
CDR3 protein: CASSLVFSGYYGYTF

J gene: TRBJ1-2
V gene: TRBV2
CDR3 protein: CASSEYPRGLGYTF

J gene: TRBJ1-3
V gene: TRBV21-1
CDR3 protein: CASSKGYRRSSGNTIYF

J gene: TRBJ2-1
V gene: TRBV6-2/TRBV6-3
CDR3 protein: CASSFSVVISYNEQFF

J gene: TRBJ2-1
V gene: TRBV7-3
CDR3 protein: CASSFWARAPYNEQFF

J gene: TRBJ2-1
V gene: TRBV6-5
CDR3 protein: CASSYVGGAYNEQFF

J gene: TRBJ2-7
V gene: TRBV20-1
CDR3 protein: CSARETNPTSGGPYEQYF

J gene: TRBJ1-2
V gene: TRBV12-3/TRBV12-4
CDR3 protein: CASRGHIANYGYTF

J gene: TRBJ2-5
V gene: TRBV4-1
CDR3 protein: CASSQGSGTLETQYF

J gene: TRBJ1-6
V gene: TRBV14
CDR3 protein: CASSQEQTGYNSPLHF

J gene: TRBJ2-7
V gene: TRBV7-8
CDR3 protein: CASLSESYEQYF

J gene: TRBJ2-5
V gene: TRBV6-2/TRBV6-3
CDR3 protein: CATAGLAGGDETQYF

J gene: TRBJ1-4
V gene: TRBV5-1
CDR3 protein: CASSPGDGPNEKLFF

J gene: TRBJ2-7
V gene: TRBV28
CDR3 protein: CASSLGTGANEQYF

J gene: TRBJ1-4
V gene: TRBV6-5
CDR3 protein: CASSLRASATNEKLFF

J gene: TRBJ2-7
V gene: TRBV5-5
CDR3 protein: CASSYRLDRLSYEQYF

J gene: TRBJ2-7
V gene: TRBV6-5
CDR3 protein: CASSYGQGWTYEQYF

J gene: TRBJ2-7
V gene: TRBV20-1
CDR3 protein: CSALVSREQYF